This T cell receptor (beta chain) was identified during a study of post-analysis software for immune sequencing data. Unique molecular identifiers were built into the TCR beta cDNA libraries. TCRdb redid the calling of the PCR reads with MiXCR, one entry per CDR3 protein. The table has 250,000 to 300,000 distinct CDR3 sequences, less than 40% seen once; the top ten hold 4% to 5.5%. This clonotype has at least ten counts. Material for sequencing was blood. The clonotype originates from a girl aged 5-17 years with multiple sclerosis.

The CDR3 loop is CASSLTSGRLKSYNEQFF. In DNA, the CDR3 is TGTGCCAGCAGCCTGACTAGCGGGAGGCTTAAGTCCTACAATGAGCAGTTCTTC. The chain employs TRBV2 and TRBJ2-1, with TRBD2 matching 13 bases. The ends lost 6 bases at V and 1 base at J; junction bases unmatched: 9. The CDR3 covers 18 residues. Germline V gives CDR1 SNHLY, CDR2 FYNNEI.